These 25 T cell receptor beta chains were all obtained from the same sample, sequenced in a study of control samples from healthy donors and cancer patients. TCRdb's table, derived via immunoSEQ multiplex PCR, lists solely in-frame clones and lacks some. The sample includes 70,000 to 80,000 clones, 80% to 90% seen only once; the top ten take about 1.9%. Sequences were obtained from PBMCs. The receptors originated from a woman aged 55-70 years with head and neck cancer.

The CDR3 is CASSPRTGGNEKLFF. As DNA, the CDR3 is TGTGCCAGCAGCCCTCGGACAGGGGGAAACGAAAAACTGTTTTTT. The V gene is TRBV3-1 (or the pseudogene TRBV3-2), the J gene TRBJ1-4; TRBD1 agrees at 10 bases. The CDR3 totals 15 residues. After removal of 4 bases from V and 8 bases from J, the junction contained 7 bases not matched to a gene. Germline-derived CDR1 and CDR2 are LGHDT and YNNKEL (reference sequence).

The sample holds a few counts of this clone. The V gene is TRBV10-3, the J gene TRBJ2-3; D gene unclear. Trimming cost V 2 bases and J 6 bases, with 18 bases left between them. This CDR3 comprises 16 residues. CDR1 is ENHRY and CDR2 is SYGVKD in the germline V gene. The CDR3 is CAISEPRPPATDTQYF. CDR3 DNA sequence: TGTGCCATCAGTGAGCCGAGACCCCCCGCGACGGATACGCAGTATTTT.

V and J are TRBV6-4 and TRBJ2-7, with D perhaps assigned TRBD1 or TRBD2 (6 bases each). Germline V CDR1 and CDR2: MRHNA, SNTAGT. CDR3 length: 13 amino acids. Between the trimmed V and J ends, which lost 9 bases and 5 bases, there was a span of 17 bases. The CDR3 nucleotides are TGTGCCAGACCCGGGGGCGGGATCAACGAGCAGTACTTC. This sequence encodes CARPGGGINEQYF.

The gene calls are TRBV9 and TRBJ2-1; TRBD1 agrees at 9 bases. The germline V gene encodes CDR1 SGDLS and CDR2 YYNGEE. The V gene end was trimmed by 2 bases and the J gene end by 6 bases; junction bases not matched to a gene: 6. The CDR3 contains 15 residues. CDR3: CASSVRQGDGNEQFF. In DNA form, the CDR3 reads TGTGCCAGCAGCGTTAGACAGGGGGATGGCAATGAGCAGTTCTTC. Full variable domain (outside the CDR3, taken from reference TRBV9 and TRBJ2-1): DSGVTQTPKHLITATGQRVTLRCSPRSGDLSVYWYQQSLDQGLQFLIQYYNGEERAKGNILERFSAQQFPDLHSELNLSSLELGDSALYFCASSVRQGDGNEQFFGPGTRLTVL.

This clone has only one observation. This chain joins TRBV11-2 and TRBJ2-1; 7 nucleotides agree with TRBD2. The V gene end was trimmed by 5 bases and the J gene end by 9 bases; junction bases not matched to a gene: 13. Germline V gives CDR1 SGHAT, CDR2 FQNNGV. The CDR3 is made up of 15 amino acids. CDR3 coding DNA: TGTGCCAGCAGCCCCTCCCGCGGGAGTGGTACTGAGCAGTTCTTC. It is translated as CASSPSRGSGTEQFF.

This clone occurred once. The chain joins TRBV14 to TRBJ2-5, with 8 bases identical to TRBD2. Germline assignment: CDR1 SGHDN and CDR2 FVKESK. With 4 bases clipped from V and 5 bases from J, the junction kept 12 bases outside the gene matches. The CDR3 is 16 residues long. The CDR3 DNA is TGTGCCAGCAGCCCCGGACTAGCCCTATTAAGGGAGACCCAGTACTTC. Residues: CASSPGLALLRETQYF.

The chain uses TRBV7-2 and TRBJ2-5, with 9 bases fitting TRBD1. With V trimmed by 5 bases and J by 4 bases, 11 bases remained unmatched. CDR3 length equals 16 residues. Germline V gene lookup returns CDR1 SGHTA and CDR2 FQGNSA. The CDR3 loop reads CASSPPWTGVGETQYF. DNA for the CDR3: TGTGCCAGCAGCCCCCCCTGGACAGGGGTCGGAGAGACCCAGTACTTC. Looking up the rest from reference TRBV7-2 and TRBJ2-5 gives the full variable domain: GAGVSQSPSNKVTEKGKDVELRCDPISGHTALYWYRQSLGQGLEFLIYFQGNSAPDKSGLPSDRFSAERTGGSVSTLTIQRTQQEDSAVYLCASSPPWTGVGETQYFGPGTRLLVL.

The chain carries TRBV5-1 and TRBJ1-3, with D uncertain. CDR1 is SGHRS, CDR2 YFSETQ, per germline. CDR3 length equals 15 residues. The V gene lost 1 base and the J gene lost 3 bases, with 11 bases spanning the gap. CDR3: CASSLRQSNGNTIYF. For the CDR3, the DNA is TGCGCCAGCAGCTTGAGACAATCGAATGGAAACACCATATATTTT. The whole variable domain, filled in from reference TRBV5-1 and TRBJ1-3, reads KAGVTQTPRYLIKTRGQQVTLSCSPISGHRSVSWYQQTPGQGLQFLFEYFSETQRNKGNFPGRFSGRQFSNSRSEMNVSTLELGDSALYLCASSLRQSNGNTIYFGEGSWLTVV.

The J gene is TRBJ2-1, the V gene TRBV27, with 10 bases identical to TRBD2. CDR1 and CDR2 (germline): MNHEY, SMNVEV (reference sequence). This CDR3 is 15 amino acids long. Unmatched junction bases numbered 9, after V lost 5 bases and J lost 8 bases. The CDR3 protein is CASSAKREGRDEQFF. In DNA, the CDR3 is TGTGCCAGCAGTGCAAAGCGGGAGGGTCGCGATGAGCAGTTCTTC.

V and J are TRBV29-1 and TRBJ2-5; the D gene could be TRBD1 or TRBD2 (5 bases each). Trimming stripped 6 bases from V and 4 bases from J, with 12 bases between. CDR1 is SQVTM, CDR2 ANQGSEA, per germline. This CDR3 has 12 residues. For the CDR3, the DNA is TGCAGCGTGACCGGGGCCCCAGAGACCCAGTACTTC. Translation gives CSVTGAPETQYF.

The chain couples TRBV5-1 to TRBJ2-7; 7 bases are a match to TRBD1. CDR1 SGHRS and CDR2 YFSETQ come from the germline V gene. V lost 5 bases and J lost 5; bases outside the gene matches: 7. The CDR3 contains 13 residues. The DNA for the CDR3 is TGCGCCAGCAGTATTAACAGGGGCCACGAGCAGTACTTC. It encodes CASSINRGHEQYF.

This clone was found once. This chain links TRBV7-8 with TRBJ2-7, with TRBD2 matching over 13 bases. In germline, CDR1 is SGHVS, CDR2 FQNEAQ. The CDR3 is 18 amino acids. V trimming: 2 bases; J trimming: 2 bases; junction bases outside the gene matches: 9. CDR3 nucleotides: TGTGCCAGCAGCTTAAGTGGACTAGCGGGAGAGGTGGCCTACGAGCAGTACTTC. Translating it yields CASSLSGLAGEVAYEQYF.

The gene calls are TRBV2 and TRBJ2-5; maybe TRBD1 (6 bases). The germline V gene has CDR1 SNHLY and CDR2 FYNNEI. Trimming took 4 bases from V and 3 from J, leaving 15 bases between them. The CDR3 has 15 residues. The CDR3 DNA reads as TGTGCCAGCAGTGGGGTGGCAGGGGCGGAAGAGACCCAGTACTTC. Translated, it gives CASSGVAGAEETQYF.

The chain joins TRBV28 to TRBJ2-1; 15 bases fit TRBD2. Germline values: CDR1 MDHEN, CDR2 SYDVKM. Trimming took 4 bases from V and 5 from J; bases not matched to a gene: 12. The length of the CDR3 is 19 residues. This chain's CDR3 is CASSWGWTSGRAFNNEQFF. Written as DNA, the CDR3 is TGTGCCAGCAGTTGGGGTTGGACTAGCGGGAGGGCTTTTAACAATGAGCAGTTCTTC. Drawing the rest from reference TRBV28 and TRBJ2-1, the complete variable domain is DVKVTQSSRYLVKRTGEKVFLECVQDMDHENMFWYRQDPGLGLRLIYFSYDVKMKEKGDIPEGYSVSREKKERFSLILESASTNQTSMYLCASSWGWTSGRAFNNEQFFGPGTRLTVL.

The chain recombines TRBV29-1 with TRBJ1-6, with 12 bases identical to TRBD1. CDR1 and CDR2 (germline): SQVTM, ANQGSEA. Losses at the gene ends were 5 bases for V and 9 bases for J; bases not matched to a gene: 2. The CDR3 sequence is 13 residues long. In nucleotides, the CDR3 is TGCAGCGTTCGGGACAGGGGGCTTTCACCCCTCCACTTT. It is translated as CSVRDRGLSPLHF.

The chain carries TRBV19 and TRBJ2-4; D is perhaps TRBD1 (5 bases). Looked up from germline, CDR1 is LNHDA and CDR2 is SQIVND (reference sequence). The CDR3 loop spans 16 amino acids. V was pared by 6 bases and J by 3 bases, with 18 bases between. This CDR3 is CASRGTDTGYKNIQYF. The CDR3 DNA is TGTGCCAGTAGAGGAACCGATACAGGTTACAAAAACATTCAGTACTTC.

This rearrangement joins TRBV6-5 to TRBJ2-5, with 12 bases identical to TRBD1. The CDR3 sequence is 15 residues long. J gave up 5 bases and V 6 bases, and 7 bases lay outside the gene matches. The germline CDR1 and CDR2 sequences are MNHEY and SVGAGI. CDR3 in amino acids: CASSRGTGGEETQYF. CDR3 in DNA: TGTGCCAGCAGCCGCGGGACAGGGGGCGAGGAGACCCAGTACTTC.

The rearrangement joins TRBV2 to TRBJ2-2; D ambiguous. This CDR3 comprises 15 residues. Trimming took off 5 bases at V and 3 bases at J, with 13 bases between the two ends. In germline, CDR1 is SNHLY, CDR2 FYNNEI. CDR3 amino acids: CASSQRSWDTGELFF. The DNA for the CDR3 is TGTGCCAGCAGTCAAAGGTCGTGGGACACCGGGGAGCTGTTTTTT.

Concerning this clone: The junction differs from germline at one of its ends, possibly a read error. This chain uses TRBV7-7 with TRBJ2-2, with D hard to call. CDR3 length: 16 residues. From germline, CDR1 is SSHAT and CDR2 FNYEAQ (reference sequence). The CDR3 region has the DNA TGTGCTAGCAGCCCGAGCCCCCGCCTAGTGGTCGGGGAGCTGTTTTTT. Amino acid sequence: CASSPSPRLVVGELFF.

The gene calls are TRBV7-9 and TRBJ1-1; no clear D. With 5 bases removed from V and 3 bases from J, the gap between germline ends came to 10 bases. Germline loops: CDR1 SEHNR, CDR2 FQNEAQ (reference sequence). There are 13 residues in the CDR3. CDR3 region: CASSVWWDTEAFF. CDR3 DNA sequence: TGTGCCAGCAGCGTTTGGTGGGACACTGAAGCTTTCTTT.

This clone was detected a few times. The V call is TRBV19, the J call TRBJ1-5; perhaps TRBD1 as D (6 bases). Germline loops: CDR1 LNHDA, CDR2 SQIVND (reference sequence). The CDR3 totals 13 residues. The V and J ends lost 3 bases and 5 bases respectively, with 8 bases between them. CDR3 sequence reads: CASSISGDQPQHF. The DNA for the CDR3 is TGTGCCAGTAGTATCTCAGGGGATCAGCCCCAGCATTTT. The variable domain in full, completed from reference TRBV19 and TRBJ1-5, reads DGGITQSPKYLFRKEGQNVTLSCEQNLNHDAMYWYRQDPGQGLRLIYYSQIVNDFQKGDIAEGYSVSREKKESFPLTVTSAQKNPTAFYLCASSISGDQPQHFGDGTRLSIL.

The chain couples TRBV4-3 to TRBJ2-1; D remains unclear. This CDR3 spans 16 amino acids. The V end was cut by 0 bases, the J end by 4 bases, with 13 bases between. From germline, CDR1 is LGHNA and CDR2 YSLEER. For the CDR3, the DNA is TGCGCCAGCAGCCAAGACTACCCACCCCTTTACAATGAGCAGTTCTTC. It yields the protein CASSQDYPPLYNEQFF.

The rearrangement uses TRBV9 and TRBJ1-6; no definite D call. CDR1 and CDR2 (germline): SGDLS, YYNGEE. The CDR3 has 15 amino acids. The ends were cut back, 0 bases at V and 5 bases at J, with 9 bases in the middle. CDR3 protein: CASSVALFDNSPLHF. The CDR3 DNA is TGTGCCAGCAGCGTAGCCCTCTTTGATAATTCACCCCTCCACTTT.

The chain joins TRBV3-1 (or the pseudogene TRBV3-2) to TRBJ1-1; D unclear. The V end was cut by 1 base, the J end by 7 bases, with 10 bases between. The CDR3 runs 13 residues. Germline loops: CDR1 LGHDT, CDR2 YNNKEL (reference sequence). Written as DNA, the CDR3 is TGTGCCAGCAGCCAAGCCCCTCGGGGTGAAGCTTTCTTT. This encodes CASSQAPRGEAFF.

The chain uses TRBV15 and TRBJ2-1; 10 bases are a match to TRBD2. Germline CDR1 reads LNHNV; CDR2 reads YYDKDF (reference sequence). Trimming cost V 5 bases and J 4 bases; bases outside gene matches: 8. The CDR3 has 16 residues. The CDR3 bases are TGTGCCACCAGCCGGAGAGCGGGAGGGGTGTACAATGAGCAGTTCTTC. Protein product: CATSRRAGGVYNEQFF.